This TCR beta chain comes out of a study of T cell responses to AZD1222 COVID-19 vaccine. Broader study findings: In the spike-specific TCR repertoire, nearly half reportedly target unmutated variant regions. Among vaccine-associated CD4 TCRs, coverage spanned spike, with dominance at 160-218 and 743-854. Donors in the cohort were predominantly white British and more often female, and clonal diversity was possibly underestimated. Spike-specific TCR breadth rose after two AZD1222 doses, and depth rose as well.

Sequencing was performed with immunoSEQ multiplex PCR; in TCRdb, only in-frame clones are kept and a portion is missing. Of some 100,000 clones in the sample, approximately 87% were seen once. As concerns this clone: Its antigen is currently unknown.

CDR1 and CDR2 (germline): SGHVS, FNYEAQ. This CDR3 comprises 15 residues. The ends lost 5 bases at V and 3 bases at J; junction bases unmatched: 5. Source: peripheral blood, taken on day 0 of AZD1222 vaccination. This chain uses TRBV7-6 with TRBJ2-3; 10 positions agree with TRBD1. This TCR was sampled from an adult in good health. The CDR3 DNA sequence: TGTGCCAGCAGCCGCCGGGACAGGGGAACAGATACGCAGTATTTT. It specifies CASSRRDRGTDTQYF. The full variable domain, rest sourced from reference TRBV7-6 and TRBJ2-3, is GAGVSQSPRYKVTKRGQDVALRCDPISGHVSLYWYRQALGQGPEFLTYFNYEAQQDKSGLPNDRFSAERPEGSISTLTIQRTEQRDSAMYRCASSRRDRGTDTQYFGPGTRLTVL.